Below, one T cell receptor beta chain is given with its context. The antigen is not known. This CDR3 contains 13 residues. Per germline, CDR1 MDHEN and CDR2 SYDVKM. V was pared by 7 bases and J by 0 bases, with 10 bases between. Patients were ineligible given autoimmune disease history or systemic immunosuppression. The sample is drawn from a study of OX40 agonist ivuxolimab in advanced cancers. Regarding the study as a whole: The study found that CD8+ T cells averaged more expanded clones than CD4+. Low levels of normalized T-cell clonal expansion also appeared in some nonresponders. The specificity for antigen of the expanded peripheral T cells was not determined.

TCRdb's table, derived via immunoSEQ multiplex PCR, lists solely in-frame clones and lacks some. The sample holds about 92,000 clones, approximately 90% seen once. The sample was CD4+ or CD8+ T cells sorted from blood, taken in a trial of the OX40 agonist ivuxolimab. The rearrangement joins TRBV28 to TRBJ2-7, with D hard to call. The TCR originated in an adult with an advanced solid tumor such as melanoma, head and neck, liver or kidney cancer. CDR3 in amino acids: CASISRSSYEQYF. The CDR3 coding sequence is TGTGCCAGCATCTCCAGAAGCTCCTACGAGCAGTACTTC.